These 2 T cell receptor beta chains were all obtained from the same sample, sequenced in a study of blood T cell repertoires in COVID-19. Produced via immunoSEQ multiplex PCR; TCRdb's table is partial and in-frame only. The data show about 67,000 clones, around four fifths seen once. Sequencing used peripheral blood. The receptors originated from a human donor in a cohort sampled during active COVID-19.

This clone was seen only once. The gene calls are TRBV27 and TRBJ1-2; D is unclear. V shed 8 bases and J shed 0 bases, with 10 bases lying between them. The CDR3 is 13 amino acids. Germline CDR1 MNHEY, CDR2 SMNVEV (reference sequence). Here the CDR3 DNA reads TGTGCCAGCCGCCAGGCCGCTAACTATGGCTACACCTTC. This sequence encodes CASRQAANYGYTF.

The J gene is TRBJ2-1, the V gene TRBV19, with TRBD1 identical over 10 bases. The ends lost 6 bases at V and 7 bases at J; junction bases unmatched: 12. The CDR3 contains 16 residues. CDR1 LNHDA and CDR2 SQIVND come from the germline V gene (reference sequence). Written as DNA, the CDR3 is TGTGCCAGTAGCCACTTTCCCGGGACAGGGGTAAATGAGCAGTTCTTC. Its translation is CASSHFPGTGVNEQFF.